Included here is one T cell receptor beta chain sequence, with context. No antigen is known for it. The sample comes from a study of cytomegalovirus exposure and HLA in healthy donors. Study results and limitations: Presence/absence analyses assumed roughly uniform sequencing depth across donors, which may not hold. In a later analysis, DRB1 alleles had the most associated TCRs; HLA-C alleles the fewest.

Use of 60 Vbeta and 13 Jbeta primers characterized the PCR. Profiling relied on immunoSEQ multiplex PCR, and the TCRdb table lists in-frame clones only, not all of them. The sample records 150,000 or so clones, about 80% being singletons. The CDR3 extends over 13 amino acids. Germline CDR1 is LGHNA and CDR2 is YNFKEQ. V was cut by 2 bases and J by 1 base, with 4 bases left in between. The chain employs TRBV4-2 and TRBJ2-3; D is uncertain. The TCR comes from a man aged 18 to 29 in good health and CMV-seropositive. Sequences were obtained from PBMCs. The CDR3 DNA reads TGTGCCAGCAGCCAATTAGGCACAGATACGCAGTATTTT. The encoded protein is CASSQLGTDTQYF.